Sequencing of this T cell receptor beta chain was carried out in a study of blood T cells in healthy people across ages. Only a few counts were recorded for this clonotype. Its antigen is undetermined. Alongside a J-beta primer mix, a sample-barcoded 5' primer served in a second PCR lasting roughly 6 to 11 cycles. A 12-random-nucleotide template-switch adaptor tagged each cDNA molecule. Each single sample gave us at least 2.5 million CDR3-containing paired-end reads. TCRdb recomputed calls from the 5' RACE reads with MiXCR, one row per CDR3 protein. The repertoire consists of some 760,000 distinct CDR3 sequences, with 25% occurring once and the leading ten covering 9.4%. This CDR3 has 15 residues. The V gene's germline CDR1 is SGHVS and CDR2 FQNEAQ. The ends were cut back, 3 bases at V and 1 base at J, with 12 bases in the middle. Overall study findings and caveats: It was the long-lived donors that had more naive CD4+ cells and higher diversity than aged donors.

The sample was also reused in another study, on T cells of mothers and their children. That work states: The second PCR's M1S primer added sample barcodes and 2-4 random nucleotides.

Source material: blood. The source of this sequence is a boy younger than 18 in good health. The V gene is TRBV7-8, the J gene TRBJ2-5; D is unclear. CDR3 nucleotide sequence: TGTGCCAGCAGCTTGTTGGTTCGGTCCCAAGAGACCCAGTACTTC. Its protein product is CASSLLVRSQETQYF.